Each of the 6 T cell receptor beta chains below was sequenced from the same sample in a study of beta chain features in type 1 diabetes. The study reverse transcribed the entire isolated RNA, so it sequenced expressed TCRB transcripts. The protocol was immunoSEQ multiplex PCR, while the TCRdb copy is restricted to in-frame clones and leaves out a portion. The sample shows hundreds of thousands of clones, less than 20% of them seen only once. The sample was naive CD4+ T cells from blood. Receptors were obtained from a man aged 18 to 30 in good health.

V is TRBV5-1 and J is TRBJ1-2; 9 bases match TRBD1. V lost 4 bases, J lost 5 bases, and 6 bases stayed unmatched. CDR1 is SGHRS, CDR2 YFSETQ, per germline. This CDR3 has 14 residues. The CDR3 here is CASSQSGQGYGYTF. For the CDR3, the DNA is TGCGCCAGCAGCCAATCGGGACAGGGATATGGCTACACCTTC.

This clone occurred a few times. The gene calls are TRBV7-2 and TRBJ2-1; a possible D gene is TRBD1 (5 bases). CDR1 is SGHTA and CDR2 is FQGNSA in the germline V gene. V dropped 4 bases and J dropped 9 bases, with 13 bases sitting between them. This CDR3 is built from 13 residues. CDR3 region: CASSSPPQGEQFF. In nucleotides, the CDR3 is TGTGCCAGCAGCTCCCCCCCCCAGGGTGAGCAGTTCTTC.

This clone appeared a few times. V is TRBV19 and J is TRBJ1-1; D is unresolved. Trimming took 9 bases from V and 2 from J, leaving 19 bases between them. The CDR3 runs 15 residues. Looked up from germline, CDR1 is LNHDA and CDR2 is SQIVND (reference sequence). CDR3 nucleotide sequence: TGTGCCAGCGCGAGAGAGCTACCCGGCAACACTGAAGCTTTCTTT. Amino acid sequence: CASARELPGNTEAFF.

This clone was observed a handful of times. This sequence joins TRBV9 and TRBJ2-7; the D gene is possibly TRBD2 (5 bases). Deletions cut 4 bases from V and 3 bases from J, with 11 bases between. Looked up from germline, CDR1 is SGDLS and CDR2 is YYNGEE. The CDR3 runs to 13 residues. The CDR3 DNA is TGTGCCAGCAGCCCCCGAGGACTCTACGAGCAGTACTTC. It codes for CASSPRGLYEQYF. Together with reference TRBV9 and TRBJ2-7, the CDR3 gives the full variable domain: DSGVTQTPKHLITATGQRVTLRCSPRSGDLSVYWYQQSLDQGLQFLIQYYNGEERAKGNILERFSAQQFPDLHSELNLSSLELGDSALYFCASSPRGLYEQYFGPGTRLTVT.

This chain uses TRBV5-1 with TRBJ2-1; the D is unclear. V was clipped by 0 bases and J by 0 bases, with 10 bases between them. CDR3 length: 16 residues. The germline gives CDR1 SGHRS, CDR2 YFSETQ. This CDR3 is CASSLAAGVSYNEQFF. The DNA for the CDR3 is TGCGCCAGCAGCTTGGCAGCTGGGGTCTCCTACAATGAGCAGTTCTTC.

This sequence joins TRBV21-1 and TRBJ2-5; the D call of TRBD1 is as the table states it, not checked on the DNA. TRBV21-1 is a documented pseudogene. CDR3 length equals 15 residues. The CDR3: CASSKEAGEQETQYF. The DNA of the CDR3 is TGTGCCAGCAGCAAAGAGGCAGGGGAGCAAGAGACCCAGTACTTC.